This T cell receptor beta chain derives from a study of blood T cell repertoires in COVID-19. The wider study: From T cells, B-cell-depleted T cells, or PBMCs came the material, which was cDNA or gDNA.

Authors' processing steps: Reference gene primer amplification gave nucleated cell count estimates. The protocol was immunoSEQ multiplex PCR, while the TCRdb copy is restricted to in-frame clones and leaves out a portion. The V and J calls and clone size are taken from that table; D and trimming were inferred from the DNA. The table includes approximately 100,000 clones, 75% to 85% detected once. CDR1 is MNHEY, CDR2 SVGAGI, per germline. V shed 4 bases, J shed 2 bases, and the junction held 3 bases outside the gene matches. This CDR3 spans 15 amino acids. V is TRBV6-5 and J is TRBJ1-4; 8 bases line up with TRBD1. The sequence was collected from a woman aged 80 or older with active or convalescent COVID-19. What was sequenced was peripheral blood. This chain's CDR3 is CASSWTGTTNEKLFF. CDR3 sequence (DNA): TGTGCCAGCAGTTGGACAGGGACGACTAATGAAAAACTGTTTTTT.